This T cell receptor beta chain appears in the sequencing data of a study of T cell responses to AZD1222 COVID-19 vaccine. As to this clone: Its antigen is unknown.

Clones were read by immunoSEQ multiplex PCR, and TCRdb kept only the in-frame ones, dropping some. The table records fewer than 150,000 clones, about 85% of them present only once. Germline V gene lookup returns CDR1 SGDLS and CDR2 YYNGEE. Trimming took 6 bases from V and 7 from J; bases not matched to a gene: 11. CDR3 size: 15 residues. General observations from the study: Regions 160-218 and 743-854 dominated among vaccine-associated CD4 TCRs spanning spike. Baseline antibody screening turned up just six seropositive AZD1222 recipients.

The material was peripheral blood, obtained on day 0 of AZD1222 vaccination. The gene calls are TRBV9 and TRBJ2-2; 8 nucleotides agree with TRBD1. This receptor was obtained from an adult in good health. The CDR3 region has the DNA TGTGCCAGCACCCTACAGGACAGGGCGGGCGGGGAGCTGTTTTTT. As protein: CASTLQDRAGGELFF. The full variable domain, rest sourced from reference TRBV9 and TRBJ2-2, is DSGVTQTPKHLITATGQRVTLRCSPRSGDLSVYWYQQSLDQGLQFLIQYYNGEERAKGNILERFSAQQFPDLHSELNLSSLELGDSALYFCASTLQDRAGGELFFGEGSRLTVL.